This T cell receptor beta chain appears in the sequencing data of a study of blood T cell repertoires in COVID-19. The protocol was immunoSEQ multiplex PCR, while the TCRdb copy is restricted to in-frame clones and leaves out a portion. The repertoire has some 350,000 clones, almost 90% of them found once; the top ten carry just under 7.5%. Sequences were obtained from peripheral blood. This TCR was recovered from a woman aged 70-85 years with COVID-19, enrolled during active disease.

This chain's CDR3 is CAIHPDREVDGYTF. The CDR3 coding sequence is TGTGCCATCCATCCTGACAGGGAAGTAGATGGCTACACCTTC. The chain carries TRBV6-6 and TRBJ1-2; 7 bases align to TRBD1. The CDR3 consists of 14 residues. Trimming cost V 10 bases and J 6 bases; bases outside gene matches: 14. Germline lookup yields CDR1 MNHNY and CDR2 SVGAGI (reference sequence).